This is a list of T cell receptor beta chains from one sample in a study of technical replicates of blood from a handful of donors. Measured with immunoSEQ multiplex PCR; TCRdb has only the in-frame clones, and not every one. The sample consists of about 75,000 clones, approximately 96% of them appearing once. The sequencing input was T cells isolated from PBMCs. These receptors all stem from a human donor in good health. The CDR3 runs from the conserved cysteine through the conserved F or W. Fields, in order: clone size, J gene, D gene, V gene, CDR3 length, CDR3 protein, CDR3 DNA. The D gene is left open where the match is weak. Not all rows give a size; the values are once, few, many and, for expanded clones, a class.

abundance: once
j_gene: TRBJ2-2
d_gene: -
v_gene: TRBV5-1
len: 16
CDR3aa: CASSSGIRVNTGELFF
CDR3nt: TGCGCCAGCAGCTCAGGGATCAGGGTGAACACCGGGGAGCTGTTTTTT

abundance: -
j_gene: TRBJ1-2
d_gene: TRBD1
v_gene: TRBV4-1
len: 13
CDR3aa: CASSQGDRDGYTF
CDR3nt: TGCGCCAGCAGCCAAGGGGACAGGGATGGCTACACCTTC

abundance: -
j_gene: TRBJ2-7
d_gene: -
v_gene: TRBV2
len: 12
CDR3aa: CASSQTVYEQYF
CDR3nt: TGTGCCAGCAGCCAGACTGTCTACGAGCAGTACTTC

abundance: -
j_gene: TRBJ1-5
d_gene: -
v_gene: TRBV2
len: 18
CDR3aa: CASSSHQDSPSVNQPQHF
CDR3nt: TGTGCCAGCAGTTCCCACCAGGACAGTCCCTCGGTGAATCAGCCCCAGCATTTT

abundance: -
j_gene: TRBJ2-7
d_gene: TRBD2
v_gene: TRBV11-2
len: 18
CDR3aa: CASSTLESGTSGSYEQYF
CDR3nt: TGTGCCAGCAGCACCCTGGAGTCCGGGACTAGCGGATCCTACGAGCAGTACTTC

abundance: -
j_gene: TRBJ1-1
d_gene: -
v_gene: TRBV28
len: 16
CDR3aa: CASIGRTLFQDTEAFF
CDR3nt: TGTGCCAGCATTGGGAGGACACTATTCCAAGACACTGAAGCTTTCTTT

abundance: -
j_gene: TRBJ1-6
d_gene: TRBD1
v_gene: TRBV27
len: 14
CDR3aa: CASTSDRVISPLHF
CDR3nt: TGTGCCAGCACCTCGGACAGGGTAATCTCACCCCTCCACTTT

abundance: -
j_gene: TRBJ2-2
d_gene: -
v_gene: TRBV6-4
len: 14
CDR3aa: CASSASQGTGELFF
CDR3nt: TGTGCCAGCAGTGCCTCCCAGGGTACCGGGGAGCTGTTTTTT

abundance: -
j_gene: TRBJ2-5
d_gene: -
v_gene: TRBV11-3
len: 13
CDR3aa: CASSIGIQETQYF
CDR3nt: TGTGCCAGCAGCATCGGGATACAAGAGACCCAGTACTTC

abundance: -
j_gene: TRBJ1-2
d_gene: -
v_gene: TRBV29-1
len: 11
CDR3aa: CSVVGEDGYTF
CDR3nt: TGCAGCGTTGTTGGGGAGGATGGCTACACCTTC

abundance: -
j_gene: TRBJ1-2
d_gene: -
v_gene: TRBV4-1
len: 15
CDR3aa: CASSQDEAALYGYTF
CDR3nt: TGCGCCAGCAGCCAAGACGAGGCGGCCTTATATGGCTACACCTTC

abundance: -
j_gene: TRBJ2-3
d_gene: -
v_gene: TRBV18
len: 13
CDR3aa: CASSTQDTDTQYF
CDR3nt: TGTGCCAGCTCAACGCAGGACACAGATACGCAGTATTTT

abundance: once
j_gene: TRBJ2-1
d_gene: TRBD1
v_gene: TRBV2
len: 14
CDR3aa: CASTVTGVYNEQFF
CDR3nt: TGTGCCAGCACGGTGACAGGGGTCTACAATGAGCAGTTCTTC

abundance: -
j_gene: TRBJ2-3
d_gene: -
v_gene: TRBV4-1
len: 13
CDR3aa: CASSQEQGVTQYF
CDR3nt: TGCGCCAGCAGCCAAGAACAGGGTGTTACGCAGTATTTT

abundance: -
j_gene: TRBJ1-1
d_gene: -
v_gene: TRBV27
len: 15
CDR3aa: CASDVRRQATTEAFF
CDR3nt: TGTGCCAGCGACGTCAGGAGACAGGCGACCACTGAAGCTTTCTTT

abundance: -
j_gene: TRBJ1-1
d_gene: TRBD1
v_gene: TRBV5-1
len: 15
CDR3aa: CASSLSRTGAYEAFF
CDR3nt: TGCGCCAGCAGCTTATCCAGGACAGGCGCCTATGAAGCTTTCTTT

abundance: -
j_gene: TRBJ1-6
d_gene: TRBD1
v_gene: TRBV30
len: 15
CDR3aa: CAWSVSGDRDTSLHF
CDR3nt: TGTGCCTGGAGTGTGAGTGGAGACAGGGATACTTCCCTCCACTTT

abundance: -
j_gene: TRBJ2-2
d_gene: -
v_gene: TRBV4-1
len: 15
CDR3aa: CASSRQAQGTGELFF
CDR3nt: TGCGCCAGCAGCCGACAGGCCCAGGGCACCGGGGAGCTGTTTTTT

abundance: -
j_gene: TRBJ2-1
d_gene: TRBD2
v_gene: TRBV30
len: 15
CDR3aa: CAWSGLAGPLEMQFF
CDR3nt: TGTGCCTGGAGTGGCCTAGCGGGGCCACTGGAAATGCAGTTCTTC

abundance: -
j_gene: TRBJ1-6
d_gene: -
v_gene: TRBV5-1
len: 14
CDR3aa: CASSFGRGNSPLHF
CDR3nt: TGCGCCAGCAGCTTTGGCAGGGGTAATTCACCCCTCCACTTT

abundance: -
j_gene: TRBJ2-1
d_gene: -
v_gene: TRBV11-3
len: 14
CDR3aa: CASSLPGDTMKQFF
CDR3nt: TGTGCCAGCAGCTTACCCGGGGATACAATGAAGCAGTTCTTC

abundance: once
j_gene: TRBJ2-3
d_gene: TRBD2
v_gene: TRBV27
len: 16
CDR3aa: CASSFLAGPSTDTQYF
CDR3nt: TGTGCCAGCAGTTTCCTAGCGGGTCCTAGCACAGATACGCAGTATTTT

abundance: -
j_gene: TRBJ2-3
d_gene: -
v_gene: TRBV4-1
len: 14
CDR3aa: CASSFTRDTDTQYF
CDR3nt: TGCGCCAGCAGCTTCACCAGGGACACAGATACGCAGTATTTT

abundance: -
j_gene: TRBJ2-5
d_gene: TRBD1
v_gene: TRBV20-1
len: 11
CDR3aa: CSGQARETQYF
CDR3nt: TGCAGCGGACAGGCCCGGGAGACCCAGTACTTC

abundance: -
j_gene: TRBJ2-3
d_gene: -
v_gene: TRBV9
len: 14
CDR3aa: CASSVVGGTDTQYF
CDR3nt: TGTGCCAGCAGCGTAGTAGGAGGCACAGATACGCAGTATTTT

abundance: -
j_gene: TRBJ2-7
d_gene: TRBD1
v_gene: TRBV18
len: 14
CDR3aa: CASSPVTGDHEQYF
CDR3nt: TGTGCCAGCTCACCGGTGACAGGGGACCACGAGCAGTACTTC

abundance: -
j_gene: TRBJ2-2
d_gene: -
v_gene: TRBV7-9
len: 14
CDR3aa: CASSLDTTPEELFF
CDR3nt: TGTGCCAGCAGCTTGGACACAACACCGGAGGAGCTGTTTTTT

abundance: -
j_gene: TRBJ2-1
d_gene: -
v_gene: TRBV10-2
len: 13
CDR3aa: CASSDLASSEQFF
CDR3nt: TGCGCCAGCAGTGACCTGGCTAGTAGTGAGCAGTTCTTC

abundance: -
j_gene: TRBJ2-5
d_gene: -
v_gene: TRBV7-2
len: 14
CDR3aa: CASSPRGRGETQYF
CDR3nt: TGTGCCAGCAGCCCAAGGGGGCGGGGAGAGACCCAGTACTTC

abundance: -
j_gene: TRBJ1-2
d_gene: -
v_gene: TRBV27
len: 18
CDR3aa: CASSPKSIFSGRGYGYTF
CDR3nt: TGTGCCAGCAGTCCGAAGTCAATTTTCTCAGGGCGGGGCTATGGCTACACCTTC

abundance: -
j_gene: TRBJ2-3
d_gene: -
v_gene: TRBV6-5
len: 14
CDR3aa: CASSNRVPTDTQYF
CDR3nt: TGTGCCAGCAGTAACAGGGTTCCCACAGATACGCAGTATTTT

abundance: -
j_gene: TRBJ2-7
d_gene: TRBD2
v_gene: TRBV6-6
len: 16
CDR3aa: CASIRGTSGGAYEQYF
CDR3nt: TGTGCCAGCATAAGGGGTACTAGCGGGGGGGCCTACGAGCAGTACTTC

abundance: -
j_gene: TRBJ2-1
d_gene: -
v_gene: TRBV4-1
len: 17
CDR3aa: CASSLPAGTGSYNEQFF
CDR3nt: TGCGCCAGCAGCCTCCCGGCAGGGACTGGCTCCTACAATGAGCAGTTCTTC

abundance: -
j_gene: TRBJ1-6
d_gene: TRBD1
v_gene: TRBV30
len: 13
CDR3aa: CARQQGAGSPLHF
CDR3nt: TGTGCCCGACAACAGGGGGCCGGGTCACCCCTCCACTTT

abundance: -
j_gene: TRBJ1-1
d_gene: TRBD1
v_gene: TRBV4-2
len: 17
CDR3aa: CASSHLRGQGTSTEAFF
CDR3nt: TGTGCCAGCAGCCACCTCCGGGGACAGGGAACCAGTACTGAAGCTTTCTTT

abundance: -
j_gene: TRBJ2-1
d_gene: TRBD2
v_gene: TRBV19
len: 13
CDR3aa: CASQGLDAAEQFF
CDR3nt: TGTGCCAGCCAGGGACTAGACGCCGCCGAGCAGTTCTTC

abundance: -
j_gene: TRBJ2-6
d_gene: -
v_gene: TRBV11-1
len: 17
CDR3aa: CASSLEGGTGGANVLTF
CDR3nt: TGTGCCAGCAGCTTAGAGGGAGGCACGGGGGGGGCCAACGTCCTGACTTTC

abundance: -
j_gene: TRBJ2-5
d_gene: -
v_gene: TRBV15
len: 15
CDR3aa: CATSRDSGGAETQYF
CDR3nt: TGTGCCACCAGCAGAGATTCGGGGGGCGCCGAGACCCAGTACTTC

abundance: -
j_gene: TRBJ2-1
d_gene: TRBD2
v_gene: TRBV27
len: 12
CDR3aa: CASREVGEGQFF
CDR3nt: TGTGCCAGCAGGGAAGTAGGGGAGGGGCAGTTCTTC

abundance: -
j_gene: TRBJ1-1
d_gene: -
v_gene: TRBV10-3
len: 14
CDR3aa: CAISGLDRDTEAFF
CDR3nt: TGTGCCATCAGTGGCCTCGACCGGGACACTGAAGCTTTCTTT

abundance: -
j_gene: TRBJ2-2
d_gene: -
v_gene: TRBV7-3
len: 15
CDR3aa: CASSLSGVGTGELFF
CDR3nt: TGTGCCAGCAGCTTAAGCGGGGTGGGAACCGGGGAGCTGTTTTTT

abundance: -
j_gene: TRBJ2-1
d_gene: TRBD2
v_gene: TRBV27
len: 18
CDR3aa: CASSSRALTSADYNEQFF
CDR3nt: TGTGCCAGCAGTTCCAGAGCCCTCACTAGCGCCGACTACAATGAGCAGTTCTTC

abundance: -
j_gene: TRBJ2-3
d_gene: -
v_gene: TRBV20-1
len: 11
CDR3aa: CSASWPDTQYF
CDR3nt: TGCAGTGCTAGCTGGCCAGATACGCAGTATTTT

abundance: -
j_gene: TRBJ1-2
d_gene: TRBD1
v_gene: TRBV14
len: 14
CDR3aa: CASRLTGQNYGYTF
CDR3nt: TGTGCCAGCAGACTTACGGGACAGAACTATGGCTACACCTTC

abundance: once
j_gene: TRBJ2-2
d_gene: -
v_gene: TRBV19
len: 14
CDR3aa: CASHRFANTGELFF
CDR3nt: TGTGCCAGCCACCGGTTCGCGAACACCGGGGAGCTGTTTTTT

abundance: -
j_gene: TRBJ1-6
d_gene: TRBD1
v_gene: TRBV30
len: 17
CDR3aa: CAWSPPRDRSHNSPLHF
CDR3nt: TGTGCCTGGAGTCCGCCCCGGGACAGGAGCCATAATTCACCCCTCCACTTT

abundance: -
j_gene: TRBJ2-1
d_gene: TRBD2
v_gene: TRBV7-9
len: 16
CDR3aa: CASSLTGLAVGNEQFF
CDR3nt: TGTGCCAGCAGCTTAACGGGACTAGCGGTTGGGAATGAGCAGTTCTTC

abundance: once
j_gene: TRBJ1-1
d_gene: TRBD1
v_gene: TRBV28
len: 14
CDR3aa: CASSLVSGGWGAFF
CDR3nt: TGTGCCAGCAGTTTAGTCTCAGGGGGCTGGGGAGCTTTCTTT

abundance: -
j_gene: TRBJ1-1
d_gene: -
v_gene: TRBV28
len: 12
CDR3aa: CASSKRDTEAFF
CDR3nt: TGTGCCAGCAGTAAACGGGACACTGAAGCTTTCTTT

abundance: -
j_gene: TRBJ2-7
d_gene: -
v_gene: TRBV27
len: 15
CDR3aa: CASSLGGTSFYEQYF
CDR3nt: TGTGCCAGCAGTTTAGGGGGCACCTCTTTCTACGAGCAGTACTTC